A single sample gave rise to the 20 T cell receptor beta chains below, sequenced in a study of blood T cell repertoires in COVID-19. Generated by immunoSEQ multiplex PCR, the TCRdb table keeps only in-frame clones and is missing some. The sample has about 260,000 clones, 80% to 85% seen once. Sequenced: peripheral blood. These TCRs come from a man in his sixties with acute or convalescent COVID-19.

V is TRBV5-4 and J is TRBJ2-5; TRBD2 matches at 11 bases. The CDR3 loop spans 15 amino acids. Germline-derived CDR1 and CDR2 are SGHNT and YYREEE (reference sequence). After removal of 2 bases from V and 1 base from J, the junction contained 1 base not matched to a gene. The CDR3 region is CASSFGTSGQETQYF. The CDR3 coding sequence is TGTGCCAGCAGCTTTGGGACTAGCGGCCAAGAGACCCAGTACTTC. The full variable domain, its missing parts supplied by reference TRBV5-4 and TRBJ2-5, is ETGVTQSPTHLIKTRGQQVTLRCSSQSGHNTVSWYQQALGQGPQFIFQYYREEENGRGNFPPRFSGLQFPNYSSELNVNALELDDSALYLCASSFGTSGQETQYFGPGTRLLVL.

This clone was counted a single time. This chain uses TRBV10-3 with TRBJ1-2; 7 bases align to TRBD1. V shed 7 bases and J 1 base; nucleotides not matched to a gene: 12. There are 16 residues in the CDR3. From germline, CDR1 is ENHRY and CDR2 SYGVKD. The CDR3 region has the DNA TGTGCCATCACCGCCCTGGGACAGACCAATAACTATGGCTACACCTTC. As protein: CAITALGQTNNYGYTF.

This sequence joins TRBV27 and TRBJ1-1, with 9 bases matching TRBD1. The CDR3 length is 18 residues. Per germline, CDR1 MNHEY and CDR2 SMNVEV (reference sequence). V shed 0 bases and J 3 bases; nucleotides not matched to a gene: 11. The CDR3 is CASSLSPGQGWKDTEAFF. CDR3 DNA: TGTGCCAGCAGTTTATCCCCAGGACAGGGGTGGAAGGACACTGAAGCTTTCTTT.

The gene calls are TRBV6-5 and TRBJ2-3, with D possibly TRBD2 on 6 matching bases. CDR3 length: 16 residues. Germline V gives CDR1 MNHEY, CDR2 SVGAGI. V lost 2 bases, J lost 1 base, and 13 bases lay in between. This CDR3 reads CASSYDGGARTDTQYF. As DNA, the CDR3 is TGTGCCAGCAGTTACGACGGCGGGGCGCGCACAGATACGCAGTATTTT.

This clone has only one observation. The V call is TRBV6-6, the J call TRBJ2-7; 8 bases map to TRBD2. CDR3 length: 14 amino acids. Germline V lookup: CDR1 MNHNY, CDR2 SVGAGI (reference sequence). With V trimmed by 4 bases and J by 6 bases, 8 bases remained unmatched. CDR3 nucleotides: TGTGCCAGCAGTTCGGTTCGGCGGGAGGTCGAGCAGTACTTC. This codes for CASSSVRREVEQYF.

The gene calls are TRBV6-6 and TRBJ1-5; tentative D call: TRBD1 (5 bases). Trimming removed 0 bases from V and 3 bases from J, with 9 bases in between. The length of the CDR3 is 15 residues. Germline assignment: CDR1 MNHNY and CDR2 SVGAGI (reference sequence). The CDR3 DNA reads TGTGCCAGCAGTTACTCGACCAGGGACAATCAGCCCCAGCATTTT. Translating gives CASSYSTRDNQPQHF.

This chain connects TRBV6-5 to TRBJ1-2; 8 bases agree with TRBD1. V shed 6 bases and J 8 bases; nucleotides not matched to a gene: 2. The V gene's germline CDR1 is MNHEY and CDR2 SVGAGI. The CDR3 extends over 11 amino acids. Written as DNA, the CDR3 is TGTGCCAGCAGGACAGGGGTCGGCTACACCTTC. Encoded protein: CASRTGVGYTF.

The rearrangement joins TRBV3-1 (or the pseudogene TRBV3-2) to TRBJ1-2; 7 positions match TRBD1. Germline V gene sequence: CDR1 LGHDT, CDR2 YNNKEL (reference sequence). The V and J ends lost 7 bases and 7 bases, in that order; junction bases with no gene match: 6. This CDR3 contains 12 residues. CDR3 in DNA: TGTGCCAGCACACGGGCAGGGGGTGGCTACACCTTC. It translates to CASTRAGGGYTF.

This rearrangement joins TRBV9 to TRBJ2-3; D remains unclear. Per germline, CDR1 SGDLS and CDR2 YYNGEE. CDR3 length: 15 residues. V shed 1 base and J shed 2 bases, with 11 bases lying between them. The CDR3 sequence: CASSVMGIYTDTQYF. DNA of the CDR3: TGTGCCAGCAGCGTAATGGGCATCTACACAGATACGCAGTATTTT.

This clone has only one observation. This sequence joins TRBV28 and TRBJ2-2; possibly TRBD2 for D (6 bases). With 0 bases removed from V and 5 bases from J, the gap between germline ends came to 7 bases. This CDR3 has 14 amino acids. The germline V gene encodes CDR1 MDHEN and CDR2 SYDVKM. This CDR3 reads CASSLWRGTGELFF. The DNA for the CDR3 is TGTGCCAGCAGTTTATGGCGGGGAACCGGGGAGCTGTTTTTT.

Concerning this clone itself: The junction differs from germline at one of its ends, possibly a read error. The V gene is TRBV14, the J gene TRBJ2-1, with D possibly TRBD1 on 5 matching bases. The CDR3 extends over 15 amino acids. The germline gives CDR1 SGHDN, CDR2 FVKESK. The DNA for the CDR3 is TGTGCCAGCAGCCACCCCCGGATCCAGGACAATAAGCAGTTCTTC. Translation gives CASSHPRIQDNKQFF.

The CDR3: CASSPAGGVLGEQFF. The CDR3 DNA sequence: TGTGCCAGCAGCCCAGCGGGAGGAGTTTTGGGTGAGCAGTTCTTC. The V gene is TRBV5-4, the J gene TRBJ2-1; 9 bases fit TRBD2. CDR1 SGHNT and CDR2 YYREEE come from the germline V gene (reference sequence). The V segment lost 4 bases and the J segment 9 bases; nucleotides outside the gene matches: 11. The CDR3 runs 15 residues.

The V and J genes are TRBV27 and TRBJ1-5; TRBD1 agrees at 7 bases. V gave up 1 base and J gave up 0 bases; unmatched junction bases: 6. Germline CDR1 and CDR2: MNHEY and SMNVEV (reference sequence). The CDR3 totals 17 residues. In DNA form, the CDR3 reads TGTGCCAGCAGTTTATTTTGGACAGGACATAGCAATCAGCCCCAGCATTTT. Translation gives CASSLFWTGHSNQPQHF.

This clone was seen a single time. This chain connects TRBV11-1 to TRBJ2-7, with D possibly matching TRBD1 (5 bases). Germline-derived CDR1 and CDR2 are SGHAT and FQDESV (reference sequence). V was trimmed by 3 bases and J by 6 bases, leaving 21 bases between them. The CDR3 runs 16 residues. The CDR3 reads CASSFSGHTYVFEQYF. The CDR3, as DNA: TGTGCCAGCAGCTTTAGTGGACATACCTACGTGTTCGAGCAGTACTTC.

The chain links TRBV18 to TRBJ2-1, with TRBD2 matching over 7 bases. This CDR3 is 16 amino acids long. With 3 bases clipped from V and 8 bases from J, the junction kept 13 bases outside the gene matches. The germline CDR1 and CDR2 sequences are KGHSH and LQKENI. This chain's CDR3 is CASSPLREADGYEQFF. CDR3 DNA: TGTGCCAGCTCACCCCTACGGGAGGCGGATGGGTATGAGCAGTTCTTC.

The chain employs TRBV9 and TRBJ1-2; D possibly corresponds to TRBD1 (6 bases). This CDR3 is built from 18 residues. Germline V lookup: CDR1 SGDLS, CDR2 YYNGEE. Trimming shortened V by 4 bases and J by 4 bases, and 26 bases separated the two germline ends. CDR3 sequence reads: CASSLRGGFPQQGYGYTF. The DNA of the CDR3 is TGTGCCAGCAGCCTAAGGGGGGGGTTTCCCCAGCAAGGCTATGGCTACACCTTC. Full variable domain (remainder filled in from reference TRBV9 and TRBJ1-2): DSGVTQTPKHLITATGQRVTLRCSPRSGDLSVYWYQQSLDQGLQFLIQYYNGEERAKGNILERFSAQQFPDLHSELNLSSLELGDSALYFCASSLRGGFPQQGYGYTFGSGTRLTVV.

The CDR3 DNA sequence: TGCAGTGCTAGTAGTATGGGACACCGCTACGAGCAGTACTTC. The encoded protein is CSASSMGHRYEQYF. The V call is TRBV20-1, the J call TRBJ2-7; possibly TRBD1 for D (6 bases). This CDR3 is built from 14 residues. Trimming pared 3 bases from V and 3 bases from J, leaving 15 bases between. Looked up from germline, CDR1 is DFQATT and CDR2 is SNEGSKA (reference sequence).

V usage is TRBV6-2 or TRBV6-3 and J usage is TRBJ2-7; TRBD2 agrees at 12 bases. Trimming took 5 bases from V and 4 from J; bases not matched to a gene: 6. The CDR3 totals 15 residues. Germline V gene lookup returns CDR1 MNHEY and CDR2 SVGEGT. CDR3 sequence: CASSTTSGGLYEQYF. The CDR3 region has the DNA TGTGCCAGCAGTACGACTAGCGGGGGACTTTACGAGCAGTACTTC.

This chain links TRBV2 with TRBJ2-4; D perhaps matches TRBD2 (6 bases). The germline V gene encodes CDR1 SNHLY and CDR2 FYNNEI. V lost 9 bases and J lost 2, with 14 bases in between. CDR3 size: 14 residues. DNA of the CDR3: TGTGCCAGTCGAGCCGGGGGTTCCAAAAACATTCAGTACTTC. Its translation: CASRAGGSKNIQYF.

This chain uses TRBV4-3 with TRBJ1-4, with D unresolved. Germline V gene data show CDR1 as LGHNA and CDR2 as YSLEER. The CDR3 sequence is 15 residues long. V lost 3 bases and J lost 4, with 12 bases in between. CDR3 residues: CASSQGYGGNEKLFF. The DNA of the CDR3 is TGCGCCAGCAGCCAGGGGTATGGAGGTAATGAAAAACTGTTTTTT.